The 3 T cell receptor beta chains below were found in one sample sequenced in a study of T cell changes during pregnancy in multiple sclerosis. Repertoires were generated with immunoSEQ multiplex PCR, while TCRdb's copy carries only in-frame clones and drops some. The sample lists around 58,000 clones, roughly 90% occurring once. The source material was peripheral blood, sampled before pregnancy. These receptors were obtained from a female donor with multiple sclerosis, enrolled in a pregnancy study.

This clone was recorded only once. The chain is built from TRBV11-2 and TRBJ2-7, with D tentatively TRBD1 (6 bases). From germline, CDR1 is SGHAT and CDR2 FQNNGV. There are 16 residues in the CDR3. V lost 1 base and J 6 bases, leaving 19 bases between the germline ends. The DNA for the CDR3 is TGTGCCAGCAGCTTAGGGGGGACATTGTCGTCGCTCGAGCAGTACTTC. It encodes CASSLGGTLSSLEQYF.

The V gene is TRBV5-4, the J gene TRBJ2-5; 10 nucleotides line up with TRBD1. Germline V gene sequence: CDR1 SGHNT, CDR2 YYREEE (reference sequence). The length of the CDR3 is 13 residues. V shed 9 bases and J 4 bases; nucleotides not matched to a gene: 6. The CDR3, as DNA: TGTGCCACTTCGACAGGGGGCGCAGAGACCCAGTACTTC. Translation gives CATSTGGAETQYF.

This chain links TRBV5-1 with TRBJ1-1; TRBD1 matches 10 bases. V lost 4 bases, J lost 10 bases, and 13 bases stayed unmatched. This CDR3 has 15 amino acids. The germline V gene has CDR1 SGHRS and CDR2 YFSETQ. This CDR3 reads CASSPSVTGGDPAFF. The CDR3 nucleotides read TGCGCCAGCAGCCCTTCCGTGACAGGGGGCGATCCAGCTTTCTTT.